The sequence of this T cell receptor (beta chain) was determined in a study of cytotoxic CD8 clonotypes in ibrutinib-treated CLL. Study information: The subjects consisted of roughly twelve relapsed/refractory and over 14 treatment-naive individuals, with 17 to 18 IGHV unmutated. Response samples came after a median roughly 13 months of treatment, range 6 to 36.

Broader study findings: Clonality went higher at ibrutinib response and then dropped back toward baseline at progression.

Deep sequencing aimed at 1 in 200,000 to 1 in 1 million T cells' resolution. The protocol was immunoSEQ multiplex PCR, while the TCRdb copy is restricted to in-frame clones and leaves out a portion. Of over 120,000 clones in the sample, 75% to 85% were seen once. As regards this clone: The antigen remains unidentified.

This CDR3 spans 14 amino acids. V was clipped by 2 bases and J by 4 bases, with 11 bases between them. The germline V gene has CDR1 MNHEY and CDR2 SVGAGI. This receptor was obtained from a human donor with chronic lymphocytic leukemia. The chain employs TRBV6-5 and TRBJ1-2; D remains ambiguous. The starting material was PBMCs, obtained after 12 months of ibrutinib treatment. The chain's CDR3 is CASSYTTTVYGYTF. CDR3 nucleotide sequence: TGTGCCAGCAGTTACACGACCACAGTCTATGGCTACACCTTC.